This T cell receptor (beta chain) is drawn from a study of blood T cell repertoires in COVID-19. For the study at large: Specimens from acute and convalescent COVID-19 originated in the United States, Italy and Spain. In each case, the material was cDNA or gDNA derived from T cells, B-cell-depleted T cells, or PBMCs.

The CDR3 runs 15 residues. CDR1 is MNHEY and CDR2 is SVGAGI in the germline V gene. V was pared by 5 bases and J by 0 bases, with 11 bases between. As originally analysed: From reference gene primer amplification, estimates of nucleated cell counts were derived. The protocol was immunoSEQ multiplex PCR, while the TCRdb copy is restricted to in-frame clones and leaves out a portion. The V and J calls and clone size were taken over from that table, and D and trimming were inferred from the DNA. The data show 140,000 to 150,000 clones, approximately 85% seen once. Patients from Seattle were sampled longitudinally, starting during active infection.

This sequence was found in an older woman with COVID-19, enrolled during active disease. The sequenced sample consisted of peripheral blood. The chain employs TRBV6-5 and TRBJ2-4; possible D gene TRBD1, 6 bases. The CDR3 protein is CASSRQAVAKNIQYF. CDR3 nucleotide sequence: TGTGCCAGCAGTCGACAGGCGGTAGCCAAAAACATTCAGTACTTC.